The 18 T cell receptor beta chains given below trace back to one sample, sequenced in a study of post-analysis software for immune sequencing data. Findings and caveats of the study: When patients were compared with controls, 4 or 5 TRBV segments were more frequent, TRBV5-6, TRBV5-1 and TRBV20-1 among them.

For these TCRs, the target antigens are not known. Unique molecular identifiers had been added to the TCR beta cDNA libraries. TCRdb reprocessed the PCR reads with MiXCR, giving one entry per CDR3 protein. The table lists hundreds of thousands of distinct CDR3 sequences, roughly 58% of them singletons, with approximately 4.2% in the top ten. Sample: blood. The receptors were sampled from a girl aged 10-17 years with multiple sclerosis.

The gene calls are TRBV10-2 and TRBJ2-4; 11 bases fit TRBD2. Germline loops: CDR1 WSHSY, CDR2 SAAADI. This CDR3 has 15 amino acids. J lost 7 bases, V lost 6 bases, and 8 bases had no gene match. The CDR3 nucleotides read TGCGCCAGCAGGGACGGGACTAGCGGTCGGAACATTCAGTACTTC. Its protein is CASRDGTSGRNIQYF.

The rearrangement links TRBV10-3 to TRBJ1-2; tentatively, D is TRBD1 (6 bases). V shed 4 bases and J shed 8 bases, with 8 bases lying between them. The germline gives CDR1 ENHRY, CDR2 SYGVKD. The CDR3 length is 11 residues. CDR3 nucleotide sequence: TGTGCCATCAGTGGGGGGGGCGGCTACACCTTC. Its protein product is CAISGGGGYTF.

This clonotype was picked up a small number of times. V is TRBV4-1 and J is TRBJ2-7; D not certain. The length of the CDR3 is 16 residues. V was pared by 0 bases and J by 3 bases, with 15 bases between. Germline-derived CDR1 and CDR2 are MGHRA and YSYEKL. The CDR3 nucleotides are TGCGCCAGCAGCCAAGATGAATTCGCCGGAGACTACGAGCAGTACTTC. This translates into CASSQDEFAGDYEQYF.

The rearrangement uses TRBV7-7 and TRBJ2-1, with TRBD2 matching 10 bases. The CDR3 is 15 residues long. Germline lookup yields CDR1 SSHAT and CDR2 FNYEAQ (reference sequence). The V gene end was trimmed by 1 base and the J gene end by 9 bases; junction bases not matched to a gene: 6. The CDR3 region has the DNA TGTGCCAGCAGCTTAGGCACTAGCGGGGTTGGTGAGCAGTTCTTC. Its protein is CASSLGTSGVGEQFF.

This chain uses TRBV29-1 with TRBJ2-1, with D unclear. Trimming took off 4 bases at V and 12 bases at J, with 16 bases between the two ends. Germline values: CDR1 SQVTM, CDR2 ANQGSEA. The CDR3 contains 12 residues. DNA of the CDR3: TGCAGCGTTGTTTGGGAAAACCTTCGGCAGTTCTTC. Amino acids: CSVVWENLRQFF.

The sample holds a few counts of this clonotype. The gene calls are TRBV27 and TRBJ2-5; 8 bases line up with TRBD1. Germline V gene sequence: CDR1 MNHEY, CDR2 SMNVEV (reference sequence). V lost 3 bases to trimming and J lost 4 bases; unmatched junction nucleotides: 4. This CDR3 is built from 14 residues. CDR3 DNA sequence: TGTGCCAGCAGTTTCCGGACAGGGAGAGAGACCCAGTACTTC. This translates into CASSFRTGRETQYF.

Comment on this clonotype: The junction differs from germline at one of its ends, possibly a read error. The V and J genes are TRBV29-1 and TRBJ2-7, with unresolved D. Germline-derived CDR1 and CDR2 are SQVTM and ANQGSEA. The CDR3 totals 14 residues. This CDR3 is CGVEESRSSYEQYF. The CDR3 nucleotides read TGCGGCGTTGAAGAAAGCCGGAGCTCCTACGAGCAGTACTTC.

CDR3 nucleotides: TGCGCCAGCAGCAAGGTGGGGAGGATGAATGAGCAGTTCTTC. It is translated as CASSKVGRMNEQFF. This chain joins TRBV5-1 and TRBJ2-1; TRBD2 might be the D (6 bases). CDR3 length equals 14 residues. Between the trimmed V and J ends, which lost 4 bases and 7 bases, there was a span of 15 bases. CDR1 SGHRS and CDR2 YFSETQ come from the germline V gene.

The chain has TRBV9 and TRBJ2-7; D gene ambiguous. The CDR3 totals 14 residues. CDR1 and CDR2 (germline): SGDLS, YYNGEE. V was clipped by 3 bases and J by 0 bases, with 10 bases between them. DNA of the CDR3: TGTGCCAGCAGCGACTCAGTGGACTCCTACGAGCAGTACTTC. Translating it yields CASSDSVDSYEQYF.

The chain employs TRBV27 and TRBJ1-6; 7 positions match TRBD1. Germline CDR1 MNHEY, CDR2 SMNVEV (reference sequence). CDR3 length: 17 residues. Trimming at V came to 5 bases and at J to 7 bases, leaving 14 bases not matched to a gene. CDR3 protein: CASSPTGTAISNSPLHF. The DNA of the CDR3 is TGTGCCAGCAGTCCAACCGGGACAGCAATTTCAAATTCACCCCTCCACTTT.

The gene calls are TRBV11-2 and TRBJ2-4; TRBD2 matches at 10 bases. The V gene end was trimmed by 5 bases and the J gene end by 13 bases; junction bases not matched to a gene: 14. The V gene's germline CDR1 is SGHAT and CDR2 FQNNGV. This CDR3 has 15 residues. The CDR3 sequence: CASSPRLAGEKEQYF. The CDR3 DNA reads TGTGCCAGCAGCCCCCGACTAGCGGGCGAAAAAGAGCAGTACTTC.

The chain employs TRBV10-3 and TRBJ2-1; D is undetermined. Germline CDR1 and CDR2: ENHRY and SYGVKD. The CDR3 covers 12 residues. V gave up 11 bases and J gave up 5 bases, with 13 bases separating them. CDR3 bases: TGTGCCGCCACAACCCGGGACAATGAGCAGTTCTTC. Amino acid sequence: CAATTRDNEQFF.

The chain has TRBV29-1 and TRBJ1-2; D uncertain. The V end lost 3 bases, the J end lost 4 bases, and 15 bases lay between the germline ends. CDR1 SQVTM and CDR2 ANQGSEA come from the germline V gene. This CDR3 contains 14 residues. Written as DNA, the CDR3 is TGCAGCGTTGATCCAGGCCAGACTCTCTATGGCTACACCTTC. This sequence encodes CSVDPGQTLYGYTF.

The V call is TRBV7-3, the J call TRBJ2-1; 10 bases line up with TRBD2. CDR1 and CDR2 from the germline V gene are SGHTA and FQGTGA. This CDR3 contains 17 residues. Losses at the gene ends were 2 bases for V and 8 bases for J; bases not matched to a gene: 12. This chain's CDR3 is CASSLYPSGRALDEQFF. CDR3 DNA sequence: TGTGCCAGCAGCTTATACCCAAGCGGGAGGGCCCTCGATGAGCAGTTCTTC.

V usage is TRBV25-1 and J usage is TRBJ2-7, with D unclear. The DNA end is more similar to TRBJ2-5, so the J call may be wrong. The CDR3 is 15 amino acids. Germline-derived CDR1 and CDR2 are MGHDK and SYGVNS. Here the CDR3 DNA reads TGTGCCAGCAGTGAAGGGCAGTTAGGTGGAGAGACCCAGTACTTC. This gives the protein CASSEGQLGGETQYF.

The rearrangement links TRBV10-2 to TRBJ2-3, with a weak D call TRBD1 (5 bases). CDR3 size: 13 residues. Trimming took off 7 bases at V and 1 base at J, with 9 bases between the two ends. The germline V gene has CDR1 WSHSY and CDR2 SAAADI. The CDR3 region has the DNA TGCGCCAGCACCTTGGGGCGCACAGATACGCAGTATTTT. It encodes CASTLGRTDTQYF.

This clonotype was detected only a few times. The CDR3 sequence is CASSFGGQYYGAFF. The CDR3, as DNA: TGTGCCAGCAGTTTCGGGGGTCAGTATTACGGGGCGTTCTTC. The chain employs TRBV12-3 or TRBV12-4 and TRBJ2-1; possible D gene TRBD2, 6 bases. This CDR3 region has 14 residues. V shed 3 bases and J shed 15 bases, with 21 bases lying between them.

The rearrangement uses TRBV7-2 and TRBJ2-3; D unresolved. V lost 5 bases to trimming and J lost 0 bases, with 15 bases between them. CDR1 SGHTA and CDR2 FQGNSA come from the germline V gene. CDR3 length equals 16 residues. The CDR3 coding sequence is TGTGCCAGCAGCCACGGGTGGGCTAGGAGCACAGATACGCAGTATTTT. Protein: CASSHGWARSTDTQYF.